This T cell receptor (beta chain) was profiled in a study of CD8 T cells in Susac syndrome. CDR1 and CDR2 (germline): SNHLY, FYNNEI. The CDR3 consists of 12 residues. Trimming shortened V by 7 bases and J by 5 bases, and 11 bases separated the two germline ends. RNA totalling about 0.45 to 1 ug underwent reverse transcription with random hexamers. Amplification of TCR beta CDR3 spanned 54 Vbeta and 13 Jbeta via immunoSEQ multiplex PCR. TCRdb redid the calling of the immunoSEQ multiplex PCR reads with MiXCR, one entry per CDR3 protein. Counted here are roughly 130,000 distinct CDR3 sequences, 90% to 95% occurring once; the ten biggest clones make up roughly 0.12%.

V and J are TRBV2 and TRBJ2-5; possibly TRBD2 for D (6 bases). The receptor's source is a human donor in good health. Sequenced: CD4+ T cells from PBMCs. CDR3 sequence reads: CASTLAVETQYF. As DNA, the CDR3 is TGTGCCAGCACACTAGCTGTGGAGACCCAGTACTTC.